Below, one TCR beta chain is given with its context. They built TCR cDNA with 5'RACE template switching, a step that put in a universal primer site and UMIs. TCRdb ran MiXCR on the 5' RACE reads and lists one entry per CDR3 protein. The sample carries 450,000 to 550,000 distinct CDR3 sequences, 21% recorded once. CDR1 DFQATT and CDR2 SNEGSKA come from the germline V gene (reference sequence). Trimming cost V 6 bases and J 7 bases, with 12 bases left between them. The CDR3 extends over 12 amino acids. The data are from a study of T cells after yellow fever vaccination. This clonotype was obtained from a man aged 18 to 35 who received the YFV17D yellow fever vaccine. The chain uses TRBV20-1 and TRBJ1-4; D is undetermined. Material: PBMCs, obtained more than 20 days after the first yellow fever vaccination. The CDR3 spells CSAPRSGEKLFF. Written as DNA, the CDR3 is TGCAGTGCCCCCCGAAGCGGTGAAAAACTGTTTTTT.